This TCR beta chain was sequenced in a study of blood T cell repertoires in COVID-19 (TCRdb year 2020). Regarding the study in general: Samples from collaborators originated in the United States, Italy and Spain and spanned both the acute and convalescent phases of COVID-19. The material from the prospective study consisted of cDNA or gDNA derived from T cells, B-cell-depleted T cells, or PBMCs. Subjects who had been exposed to COVID-19, were actively infected with it, or had recovered from it provided the deeply sampled blood TCRbeta repertoires that made up the dataset. The repertoires were made available in a free public database intended to serve as a resource for research on the immune response to SARS-CoV-2. The samples were drawn from the first 160 participants of the ongoing ImmuneRACE study and from over 950 subjects provided by 6 global collaborators. A de-identified subject ID, COVID-19 status, age in years and sex were almost always included in the sample metadata. Where available, HLA class I and class II types were taken from metadata supplied by the sample provider and were not determined by assay-based typing.

The collaborating institutions used their own protocols to collect whole blood in K2EDTA tubes. For TCRbeta analysis, collaborator samples were shipped as frozen whole blood, as isolated PBMCs, or as DNA extracted from either sample type. To note about this clone: Its antigen is not yet known. No base quality values were provided; no much bigger clone lies one nucleotide off.

TCRbeta CDR3 regions were amplified from genomic DNA using the immunoSEQ Assay, a bias-controlled multiplex PCR. On the study's bioinformatics: Within the assay, amplification of reference gene primers was used to estimate how many nucleated cells each sample contained. To quantify the absolute abundance of each unique TCRbeta CDR3 rearrangement, sequence reads were collapsed and filtered. Productive Simpson clonality was computed per sample as the square root of Simpson's diversity index over productive rearrangements. Entries here come from immuneACCESS through TCRdb and include only in-frame sequences with V and J called. Some clones fail to appear in such tables; in the studies checked, an unresolved V gene covers under half of the shortfall, and the cause of the remainder is unknown. V and J calls and clone size are copied from that table; D and trimming were computed from the DNA. Across this sample there are roughly 100,000 clones, with about 80% seen only once. The ten largest account for 14% to 15% of the sample.

The paper's findings and limits, for the study overall: Clinical and demographic metadata were provided uncurated, with the amount varying by source and participant.

The source is an older woman with acute or convalescent COVID-19. What was sequenced was peripheral blood.

The DNA sequence is TGTGCCAGCAGTGTGGTTTATGGCGGAGCTTTCTTT. This yields the protein CASSVVYGGAFF. This receptor chain uses TRBV28 and TRBJ1-1, with no D gene named confidently. Reading the germline V gene gives CDR1 MDHEN and CDR2 SYDVKM. The CDR3 spans 12 residues, from the cysteine through the phenylalanine. Solely the CDR3 DNA is kept, with 36 bases framed from the first base. V is cut by 5 bases and J by 10 bases, and the space between the germline ends is 14 bases. Extended through the reference TRBV28 and TRBJ1-1 proteins, this CDR3 yields the full variable domain: DVKVTQSSRYLVKRTGEKVFLECVQDMDHENMFWYRQDPGLGLRLIYFSYDVKMKEKGDIPEGYSVSREKKERFSLILESASTNQTSMYLCASSVVYGGAFFGQGTRLTVV.